This T cell receptor (beta chain) was observed in a study of response to subunit inactivated influenza vaccine (dated by TCRdb to between 2017 and 2018). With respect to the entire study: Deep quantitative profiling of the T cell receptor repertoire was used in the study to follow responses to a trivalent subunit inactivated influenza vaccine. Study-wide findings and limitations: It was suggested by the authors that each seasonal influenza vaccination may recruit only a limited number of new T cells.

CDR1 and CDR2 are read off the germline V gene (reference sequence) as LNHNV and YYDKDF. The CDR3 runs 16 amino acids, cysteine and phenylalanine included. Only the CDR3 DNA is retained, 48 bases long and in frame from the first base. The junction carries 16 bases between V and J, which are trimmed by 0 bases and 4 bases respectively. Libraries were prepared through RT-PCR. Reads for this sample came from an Illumina HiSeq 2500. TCRdb reran the public reads through fastp at Q25 and MiXCR, keeping productive beta chains. Under each unique CDR3 protein, matching rows form one entry showing the most common genes and DNA. The sample table holds 490,000 or so distinct CDR3 sequences, of which less than 8% were seen once. The leading ten clones occupy 13% of the sample. Concerning this clonotype: Its antigen specificity is not known. Base quality data are lacking; no much larger clone is found one base away.

The source material was PBMCs from blood, sampled less than 30 months after vaccination. The sequence derives from a man aged 45 to 75 who received an inactivated influenza vaccine. Donor details come from another sample of the same person, matched by shared clones. The chain is assembled from TRBV15 and TRBJ2-7; TRBD1 is possibly the D segment (6 matching bases). The nucleotides read TGTGCCACCAGCAGAGATCTAAGGGGACACTTATACGAGCAGTACTTC. Translated, it gives CATSRDLRGHLYEQYF.